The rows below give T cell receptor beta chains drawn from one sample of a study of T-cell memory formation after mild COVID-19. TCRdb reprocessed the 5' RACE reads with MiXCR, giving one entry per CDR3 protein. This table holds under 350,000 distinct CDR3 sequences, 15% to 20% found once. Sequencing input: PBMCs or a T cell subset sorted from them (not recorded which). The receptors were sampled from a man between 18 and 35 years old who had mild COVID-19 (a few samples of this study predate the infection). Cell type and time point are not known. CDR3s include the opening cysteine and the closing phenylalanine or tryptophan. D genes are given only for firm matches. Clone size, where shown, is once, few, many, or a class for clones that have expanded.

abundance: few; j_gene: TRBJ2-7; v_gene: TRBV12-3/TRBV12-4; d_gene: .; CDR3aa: CASNTPPYEQYF; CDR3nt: TGTGCCAGCAATACCCCTCCCTACGAGCAGTACTTC
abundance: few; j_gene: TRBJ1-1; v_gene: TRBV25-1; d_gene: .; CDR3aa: CASSGTEAFF; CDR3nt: TGTGCCAGCAGTGGAACTGAAGCTTTCTTT
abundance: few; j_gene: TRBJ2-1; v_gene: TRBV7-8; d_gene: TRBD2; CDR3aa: CASSLALRGGDEQFF; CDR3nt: TGTGCCAGCAGCTTAGCTTTGCGGGGGGGCGATGAGCAGTTCTTC
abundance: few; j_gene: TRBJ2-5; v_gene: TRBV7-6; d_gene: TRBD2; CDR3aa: CASSAGLIETQYF; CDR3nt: TGTGCCAGCAGCGCGGGACTAATCGAGACCCAGTACTTC
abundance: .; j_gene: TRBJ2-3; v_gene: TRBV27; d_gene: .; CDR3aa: CASSLFGGTDTQYF; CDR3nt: TGTGCCAGCAGTTTATTCGGGGGTACAGATACGCAGTATTTT
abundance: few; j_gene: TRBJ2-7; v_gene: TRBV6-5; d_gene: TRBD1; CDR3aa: CASSHGTGGSYEQYF; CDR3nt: TGTGCCAGCAGTCACGGGACAGGAGGTTCCTACGAGCAGTACTTC
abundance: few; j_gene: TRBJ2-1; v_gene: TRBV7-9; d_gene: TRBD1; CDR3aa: CASSLLDRANEQFF; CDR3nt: TGTGCCAGCAGCTTACTGGACAGGGCTAATGAGCAGTTCTTC
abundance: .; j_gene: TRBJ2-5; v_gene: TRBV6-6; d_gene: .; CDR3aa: CASTPIAEGQETQYF; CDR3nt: TGTGCCAGCACCCCGATTGCGGAGGGCCAAGAGACCCAGTACTTC
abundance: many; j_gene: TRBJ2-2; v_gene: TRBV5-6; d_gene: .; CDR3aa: CASSWALDTGELFF; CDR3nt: TGTGCCAGCAGTTGGGCCCTAGACACCGGGGAGCTGTTTTTT
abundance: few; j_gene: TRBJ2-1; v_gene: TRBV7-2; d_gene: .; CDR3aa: CASSFGGKNYNEQFF; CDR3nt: TGTGCCAGCAGCTTCGGCGGGAAAAATTACAATGAGCAGTTCTTC
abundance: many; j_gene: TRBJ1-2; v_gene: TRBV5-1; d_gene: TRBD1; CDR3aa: CASSSRTGEIANGYTF; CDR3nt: TGCGCCAGCAGCTCACGGACAGGGGAAATCGCCAATGGCTACACCTTC
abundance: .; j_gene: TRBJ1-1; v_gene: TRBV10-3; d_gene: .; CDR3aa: CAISGAPVTEAFF; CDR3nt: TGTGCCATCAGTGGAGCACCTGTCACTGAAGCTTTCTTT
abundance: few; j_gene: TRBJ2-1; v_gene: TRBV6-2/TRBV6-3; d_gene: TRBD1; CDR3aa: CASSYGTGGYEQFF; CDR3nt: TGTGCCAGCAGTTACGGGACAGGGGGCTATGAGCAGTTCTTC
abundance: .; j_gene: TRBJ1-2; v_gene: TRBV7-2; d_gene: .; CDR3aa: CASSFGPLNYGYTF; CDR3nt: TGTGCCAGCAGCTTCGGACCTCTGAACTATGGCTACACCTTC
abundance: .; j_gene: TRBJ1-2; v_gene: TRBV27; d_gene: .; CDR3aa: CASSLYPARGYGYTF; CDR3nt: TGTGCCAGCAGTTTATACCCCGCCAGGGGCTATGGCTACACCTTC
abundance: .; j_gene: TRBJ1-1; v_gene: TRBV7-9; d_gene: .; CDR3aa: CASYRTDLNTEAFF; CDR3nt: TGTGCCAGCTATCGGACAGATTTGAACACTGAAGCTTTCTTT
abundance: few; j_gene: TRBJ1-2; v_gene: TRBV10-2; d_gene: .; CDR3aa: CASSDRGTIDGYTF; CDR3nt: TGCGCCAGCAGTGACCGCGGGACAATCGATGGCTACACCTTC
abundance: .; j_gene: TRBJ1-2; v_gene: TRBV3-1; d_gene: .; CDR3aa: CASSQEGGLMGYTF; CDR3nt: TGTGCCAGCAGCCAAGAAGGCGGGCTCATGGGCTACACCTTC
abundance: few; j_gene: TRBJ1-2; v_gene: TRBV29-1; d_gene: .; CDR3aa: CSVDSDRTNYGYTF; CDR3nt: TGCAGCGTTGATTCGGACAGAACGAACTATGGCTACACCTTC
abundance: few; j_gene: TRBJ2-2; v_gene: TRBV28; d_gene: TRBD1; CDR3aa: CASSLTGDTGELFF; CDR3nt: TGTGCCAGCAGTTTAACAGGGGACACCGGGGAGCTGTTTTTT